Following are 10 T cell receptor beta chains from one sample sequenced in a study of regulatory T cells in long-lasting Graves disease (dated by TCRdb to the early 2020s). The library was prepared using multiplex PCR. The sample was run on an Illumina HiSeq 4000. CDR3 regions were amplified by Arm-PCR with iRepertoire HTBI primers to construct TCR beta libraries. TCRdb reran the public reads through fastp at Q25 and MiXCR, keeping productive beta chains. Rows with a matching CDR3 protein are joined into one entry that keeps the most common DNA and genes. Present in this sample are roughly 610,000 distinct CDR3 sequences, approximately 16% of which were seen just once. The top ten clonotypes cover about 12% of the sample. The intended sense of this specimen's time point label: newly diagnosed GD, antithyroid drugs for less than 3 months. For both TCR sequencing and RNA sequencing, RNA was extracted from PBMCs using TRIzol.

The sample also formed part of further work on T cells in Graves' hyperthyroidism and ophthalmopathy.

Material: peripheral blood mononuclear cells (PBMCs), obtained at new diagnosis, from a patient treated with antithyroid drugs. The receptors here all came from a man aged 18 to 29 with Graves disease. Donor details come from another sample of the same person, matched by shared clones.

In regard to this clonotype: A read error is possible here, since a much larger clone lies one base away. This sequence joins TRBV28 and TRBJ1-1; D uncertain. The CDR3 has 11 residues. Germline CDR1 reads MDHEN; CDR2 reads SYDVKM. CDR3 DNA: TGTGGGACCTCCCGCCTAGAGGAAGCTTTCTTT. Its translation is CGTSRLEEAFF. Full variable domain (missing parts from reference TRBV28 and TRBJ1-1): DVKVTQSSRYLVKRTGEKVFLECVQDMDHENMFWYRQDPGLGLRLIYFSYDVKMKEKGDIPEGYSVSREKKERFSLILESASTNQTSMYLCGTSRLEEAFFGQGTRLTVV.

The chain joins TRBV12-3 or TRBV12-4 to TRBJ2-7; 12 bases match TRBD2. V was clipped by 2 bases and J by 2 bases; unmatched bases: 1. This CDR3 has 15 residues. This chain's CDR3 is CASSLLAGGAYEQYF. The CDR3 DNA reads TGTGCCAGCAGTTTACTAGCGGGGGGGGCCTACGAGCAGTACTTC.

This clonotype showed up many times. This sequence joins TRBV3-1 and TRBJ1-1; D is perhaps TRBD1 (5 bases). V was clipped by 3 bases and J by 1 base, with 9 bases between them. Germline CDR1 and CDR2: LGHDT and YNNKEL (reference sequence). The CDR3 extends over 14 amino acids. CDR3 sequence reads: CASSHRQTNTEAFF. The CDR3 bases are TGTGCCAGCAGCCATAGACAGACGAACACTGAAGCTTTCTTT.

This clonotype was recorded at least ten times. The chain joins TRBV2 to TRBJ2-1; D may be TRBD2 (6 bases). The CDR3 extends over 14 amino acids. Trimming shortened V by 6 bases and J by 4 bases, and 13 bases separated the two germline ends. The germline CDR1 and CDR2 sequences are SNHLY and FYNNEI. Here the CDR3 reads CASRFSGAYNEQFF. CDR3 in DNA: TGTGCCAGCAGGTTTAGCGGAGCGTACAATGAGCAGTTCTTC. Using reference TRBV2 and TRBJ2-1 for the parts outside the CDR3, the full variable domain is EPEVTQTPSHQVTQMGQEVILRCVPISNHLYFYWYRQILGQKVEFLVSFYNNEISEKSEIFDDQFSVERPDGSNFTLKIRSTKLEDSAMYFCASRFSGAYNEQFFGPGTRLTVL.

This clonotype was counted ten times or more. The chain carries TRBV7-3 and TRBJ2-1; D possibly corresponds to TRBD2 (7 bases). CDR1 is SGHTA, CDR2 FQGTGA, per germline. V lost 4 bases to trimming and J lost 5 bases, with 21 bases between them. This CDR3 region has 17 residues. CDR3 loop: CASSSGGGGRTNNEQFF. The CDR3 DNA sequence: TGTGCCAGCAGCTCGGGTGGGGGCGGGAGAACGAACAATGAGCAGTTCTTC. The complete variable domain, with remaining parts taken from reference TRBV7-3 and TRBJ2-1, reads GAGVSQTPSNKVTEKGKYVELRCDPISGHTALYWYRQSLGQGPEFLIYFQGTGAADDSGLPNDRFFAVRPEGSVSTLKIQRTERGDSAVYLCASSSGGGGRTNNEQFFGPGTRLTVL.

In this sample, this clonotype turned up a few times. CDR3 residues: CASSVGQDSGYTF. The CDR3 nucleotides read TGTGCCAGCAGCGTAGGACAGGACTCTGGCTACACCTTC. The chain links TRBV9 to TRBJ1-2, with TRBD1 as a possible D gene (6 bases). The length of the CDR3 is 13 residues. Per the germline V gene, CDR1 is SGDLS and CDR2 is YYNGEE. V lost 0 bases to trimming and J lost 7 bases, with 10 bases between them.

This clonotype occurred a few times. The chain couples TRBV27 to TRBJ2-7, with TRBD2 as a possible D gene (7 bases). From germline, CDR1 is MNHEY and CDR2 SMNVEV (reference sequence). The CDR3 is made up of 16 amino acids. V lost 2 bases, J lost 7 bases, and 21 bases lay in between. For the CDR3, the DNA is TGTGCCAGCAGTTTAGTGGGGGTCGGGGGGCCGGGAGAGCAGTACTTC. Translating it yields CASSLVGVGGPGEQYF.

This clonotype was counted at least ten times. The chain uses TRBV3-1 and TRBJ2-7; D gene unclear. CDR3 length equals 12 residues. The germline V and J ends were trimmed by 4 bases and 7 bases, with 11 bases remaining between them. Germline CDR1 is LGHDT and CDR2 is YNNKEL (reference sequence). The CDR3 DNA follows: TGTGCCAGCAGCCCTGTACGCGGTGAGCAGTACTTC. It yields the protein CASSPVRGEQYF.

In the case of this clonotype: Since the CDR3 does not end with the conserved phenylalanine or tryptophan, this likely comes from a read error. The chain carries TRBV12-3 or TRBV12-4 and TRBJ2-7; no firm D call. The CDR3 consists of 13 residues. Trimming took off 4 bases at V and 1 base at J, with 8 bases between the two ends. This chain's CDR3 is CASSYAFSYEQYL. For the CDR3, the DNA is TGTGCCAGCAGTTACGCCTTTTCCTACGAGCAGTACCTC.

This clonotype was detected many times. The gene calls are TRBV11-2 and TRBJ2-2; 9 bases match TRBD2. Trimming removed 2 bases from V and 6 bases from J; junction bases left unmatched: 4. CDR1 and CDR2 (germline): SGHAT, FQNNGV. The CDR3 is 15 residues long. DNA of the CDR3: TGTGCCAGCAGCTTATCAGCGGGAGGTGCCGGGGAGCTGTTTTTT. This gives the protein CASSLSAGGAGELFF.